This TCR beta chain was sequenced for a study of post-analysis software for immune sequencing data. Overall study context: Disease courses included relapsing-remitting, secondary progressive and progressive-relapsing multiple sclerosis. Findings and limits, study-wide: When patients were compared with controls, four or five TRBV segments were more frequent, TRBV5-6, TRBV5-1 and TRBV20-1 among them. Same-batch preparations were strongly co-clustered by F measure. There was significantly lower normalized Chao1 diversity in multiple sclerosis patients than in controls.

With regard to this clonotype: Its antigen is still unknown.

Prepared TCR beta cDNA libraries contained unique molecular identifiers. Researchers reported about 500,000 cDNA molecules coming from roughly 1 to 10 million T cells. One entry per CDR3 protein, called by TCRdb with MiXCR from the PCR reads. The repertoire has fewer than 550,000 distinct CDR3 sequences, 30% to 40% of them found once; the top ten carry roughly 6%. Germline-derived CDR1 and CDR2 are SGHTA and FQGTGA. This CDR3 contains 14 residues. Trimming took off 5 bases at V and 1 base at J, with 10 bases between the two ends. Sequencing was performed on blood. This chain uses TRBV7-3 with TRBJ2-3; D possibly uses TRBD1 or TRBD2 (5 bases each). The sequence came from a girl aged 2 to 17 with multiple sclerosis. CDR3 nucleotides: TGTGCCAGCAGCCGGGACCTTCGCACAGATACGCAGTATTTT. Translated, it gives CASSRDLRTDTQYF.